This note documents a single TCR beta chain sequence. What it binds is not known. The sample comes from a study of T-cell reconstitution after alpha-beta-depleted transplantation in children. Study-level findings and limits: T-cell numbers and diversity one year post-transplant derived largely from freshly generated T cells.

Molecular barcoding with unique molecular identifiers was used for the TCRbeta library. TCRdb reprocessed the PCR reads via MiXCR and lists one record per CDR3 protein. This sample has around 300,000 distinct CDR3 sequences, with 23% found just once. Trimming pared 1 base from V and 3 bases from J, leaving 9 bases between. Germline lookup yields CDR1 LNHNV and CDR2 YYDKDF (reference sequence). This CDR3 contains 15 residues. This clonotype was obtained from a male patient younger than 18 who had a stem cell transplant for acute lymphoblastic leukemia, so the T cells may come from the graft donor. The specimen was PBMCs, mostly from graft donor cells, collected 180 days after TCRalphabeta/CD19-depleted stem cell transplant. The chain has TRBV15 and TRBJ2-2; D is uncertain. CDR3 in DNA: TGTGCCACCAGCAGAGCACGGACCTACACCGGGGAGCTGTTTTTT. Residues: CATSRARTYTGELFF.